This TCR beta chain was found in a study of blood T cell repertoires in COVID-19. Study-wide background: COVID-19 samples, acute and convalescent, were from the United States, Italy and Spain. PBMCs, B-cell-depleted T cells, or T cells were the source of the cDNA or gDNA that made up the material.

The CDR3 has 15 amino acids. With V trimmed by 5 bases and J by 8 bases, 8 bases remained unmatched. Germline CDR1 is SGHNT and CDR2 is YENEEA. In the original processing: Amplification with reference gene primers provided the estimates of nucleated cell counts. TCRdb keeps only in-frame clones here, not all; method: immunoSEQ multiplex PCR. For V, J and clone size, that table is used; D and trimming come from the DNA. The sample lists some 200,000 clones; about 86% were seen once. Sequences were obtained from peripheral blood. The sequence was collected from a young man with active or convalescent COVID-19. J is TRBJ2-1 and V is TRBV11-3; 11 positions agree with TRBD2. The CDR3 DNA is TGTGCCAGCAGCGGGGTAGCGGGAGGGGTGTATGAGCAGTTCTTC. It translates to CASSGVAGGVYEQFF.